This T cell receptor beta chain originates from a study of beta chain features in type 1 diabetes. This clone came up a few times. Its target is unknown. Sequencing targeted expressed TCRB transcripts, as all isolated RNA had been reverse transcribed. Some clones are missing from TCRdb's copy, which holds only in-frame ones; the method was immunoSEQ multiplex PCR. The sample shows 120,000 to 150,000 clones, 6.9% of them seen only once. Findings and limits, study-wide: Whether TCRB rearrangement is influenced by HLA type was left unresolved in this analysis. Shortening of TCRB CDR3s, moderate but significant, appeared in all four CD4+ subsets of Type 1 diabetes patients.

Germline V gives CDR1 SGHRS, CDR2 YFSETQ. The V and J ends lost 4 bases and 3 bases, in that order; junction bases with no gene match: 8. The CDR3 totals 17 residues. This chain uses TRBV5-1 with TRBJ2-1; 12 bases map to TRBD1. Source material: central memory CD4+ T cells from blood. The sequence was obtained from a woman in her 30s in good health. CDR3 sequence reads: CASSHGTGGPNYNEQFF. CDR3 sequence (DNA): TGCGCCAGCAGCCACGGGACAGGGGGCCCCAACTACAATGAGCAGTTCTTC.